This T cell receptor (beta chain) originates from a study of beta chain features in type 1 diabetes. General study findings and limits: More deletions and fewer insertions at VDJ junctions were found in patients with type 1 diabetes. Shortening that was moderate but significant affected the TCRB CDR3s of Type 1 diabetes patients in all four CD4+ subsets.

Per the germline V gene, CDR1 is KGHSH and CDR2 is LQKENI. CDR3 length: 13 residues. Comments on this clone: Its specificity is unknown. Mismatch with germline at one junction end may stem from a read error.

The whole isolated RNA underwent reverse transcription, so sequencing captured expressed TCRB transcripts. Clones were read by immunoSEQ multiplex PCR, and TCRdb kept only the in-frame ones, dropping some. This sample has under 300,000 clones, with around 21% found just once. The TCR was taken from a woman aged 35 to 49 with type 1 diabetes. This chain uses TRBV18 with TRBJ2-1; TRBD1 matches at 7 bases. Specimen: naive CD4+ T cells from blood. CDR3 in DNA: TGTGCCAGCTCACAAGGGACAGCCAATGAGCAATTCTTC. As protein: CASSQGTANEQFF.